This T cell receptor beta chain was identified during a study of T-cell reconstitution after alpha-beta-depleted transplantation in children. The sample holds many counts of this clonotype. Its specificity is not known. Unique molecular identifiers were built into the TCRbeta library. TCRdb passed the PCR reads through MiXCR, listing each CDR3 protein once. Of about 200,000 distinct CDR3 sequences listed, approximately 6.9% are singletons. Points from the study as a whole: A year had passed since transplant, and T-cell counts and diversity by then came mostly from newly produced T cells.

Deletions cut 5 bases from V and 9 bases from J, with 11 bases between. Per the germline V gene, CDR1 is MDHEN and CDR2 is SYDVKM. This CDR3 has 13 residues. Sequences were derived from PBMCs, sampled before TCRalphabeta/CD19-depleted stem cell transplant. This TCR was recovered from a boy aged 2 to 10 with acute lymphoblastic leukemia, due to receive a stem cell transplant. The chain uses TRBV28 and TRBJ1-6, with D hard to call. The CDR3 spells CASSTRYSSPLHF. The CDR3 nucleotides are TGTGCCAGCAGTACACGGTACAGTTCACCCCTCCACTTT.